The rows below give T cell receptor beta chains drawn from one sample of a study of blood T cell repertoires in COVID-19. Clones were read by immunoSEQ multiplex PCR, and TCRdb kept only the in-frame ones, dropping some. The sample holds 180,000 or so clones; roughly 80% are singletons and the top ten take around 13%. Sequenced: peripheral blood. Receptor source: an older woman with COVID-19, enrolled during active disease. CDR3s include the opening cysteine and the closing phenylalanine or tryptophan. Fields, in order: CDR3 DNA, CDR3 protein, V gene, clone size, D gene, J gene. D genes are given only for firm matches. Where a row states a size, it is once, few, many or the class of an expanded clone; other rows omit it.

cdr3_nt: TGTGCCAGCAGCGCCCTAGCGGCCTACGAGCAGTACTTC
cdr3_aa: CASSALAAYEQYF
v_call: TRBV7-2
clone_size: .
d_call: TRBD2
j_call: TRBJ2-7

cdr3_nt: TGTGCCAGCAGCCAAGGGCCCTGGCTCATCGAGCAGTACTTC
cdr3_aa: CASSQGPWLIEQYF
v_call: TRBV3-1/TRBV3-2
clone_size: .
d_call: .
j_call: TRBJ2-7

cdr3_nt: TGTGCCAGCAGTCGGACTAGCGGGCCTTTCCAAGAGACCCAGTACTTC
cdr3_aa: CASSRTSGPFQETQYF
v_call: TRBV3-1/TRBV3-2
clone_size: .
d_call: TRBD2
j_call: TRBJ2-5

cdr3_nt: TGTGCCAGCAGGAGAGACGGGACTATACAGCCCCAGCATTTT
cdr3_aa: CASRRDGTIQPQHF
v_call: TRBV2
clone_size: few
d_call: .
j_call: TRBJ1-5

cdr3_nt: TGTGCCAGCAGTTTATACGGGGATGGCTACACCTTC
cdr3_aa: CASSLYGDGYTF
v_call: TRBV28
clone_size: few
d_call: .
j_call: TRBJ1-2

cdr3_nt: TGTGCCAGCAGTTACTCTCCCTCTGAGTCACCCCTCCACTTT
cdr3_aa: CASSYSPSESPLHF
v_call: TRBV6-5
clone_size: once
d_call: .
j_call: TRBJ1-6

cdr3_nt: TGCGCCAGCAGCCTCGGACTAGCGGGGAAAGATACGCAGTATTTT
cdr3_aa: CASSLGLAGKDTQYF
v_call: TRBV5-1
clone_size: .
d_call: TRBD2
j_call: TRBJ2-3

cdr3_nt: TGTGCCAGCAGTTACGGGGCTGCTAACTATGGCTACACCTTC
cdr3_aa: CASSYGAANYGYTF
v_call: TRBV6-5
clone_size: .
d_call: .
j_call: TRBJ1-2

cdr3_nt: TGTGCCAGCAGCCATTCAGGGGGTGAAAAACTGTTTTTT
cdr3_aa: CASSHSGGEKLFF
v_call: TRBV14
clone_size: .
d_call: TRBD1
j_call: TRBJ1-4

cdr3_nt: TGTGCCAGCAGCTCATTGACGGGTCCCTCCTACGAGCAGTACTTC
cdr3_aa: CASSSLTGPSYEQYF
v_call: TRBV11-2
clone_size: .
d_call: .
j_call: TRBJ2-7

cdr3_nt: TGTGCCACCCTATCCGGGGTCTGGGAGCTGTTTTTT
cdr3_aa: CATLSGVWELFF
v_call: TRBV19
clone_size: .
d_call: .
j_call: TRBJ2-2

cdr3_nt: TGTGCCAGCAGAGCCACCAACACTGAAGCTTTCTTT
cdr3_aa: CASRATNTEAFF
v_call: TRBV6-5
clone_size: .
d_call: .
j_call: TRBJ1-1

cdr3_nt: TGCAGCGTTGACTGGGGGCGAGAGACCCAGTACTTC
cdr3_aa: CSVDWGRETQYF
v_call: TRBV29-1
clone_size: .
d_call: .
j_call: TRBJ2-5

cdr3_nt: TGTGCCAGCAGTTTCCCGCCGACAGGGGAAAGGAATTCACCCCTCCACTTT
cdr3_aa: CASSFPPTGERNSPLHF
v_call: TRBV28
clone_size: .
d_call: TRBD1
j_call: TRBJ1-6

cdr3_nt: TGTGCCAGCAGCCAAGGCGGGGGGGAACTATTTGGCTACACCTTC
cdr3_aa: CASSQGGGELFGYTF
v_call: TRBV3-1/TRBV3-2
clone_size: .
d_call: .
j_call: TRBJ1-2

cdr3_nt: TGTGCCACTCGTCTGGACAGGGGGAATCAGCCCCAGCATTTT
cdr3_aa: CATRLDRGNQPQHF
v_call: TRBV15
clone_size: .
d_call: TRBD1
j_call: TRBJ1-5

cdr3_nt: TGTGCCTGGAGGACAGGGGGGATTGACTATGGCTACACCTTC
cdr3_aa: CAWRTGGIDYGYTF
v_call: TRBV30
clone_size: .
d_call: TRBD1
j_call: TRBJ1-2

cdr3_nt: TGTGCCAGTAGTCACGGAGGCGGGGGGGCCGTTGAGCAGTTCTTC
cdr3_aa: CASSHGGGGAVEQFF
v_call: TRBV3-1/TRBV3-2
clone_size: .
d_call: TRBD2
j_call: TRBJ2-1

cdr3_nt: TGTGCCAGCAGCACGCGGGTGAGCTCCTACAATGAGCAGTTCTTC
cdr3_aa: CASSTRVSSYNEQFF
v_call: TRBV9
clone_size: .
d_call: .
j_call: TRBJ2-1

cdr3_nt: TGCGCCAGCAGCCCCCGGTGGGTACGACTAGCGGTTAATTCCTCCTACGAGCAGTACTTC
cdr3_aa: CASSPRWVRLAVNSSYEQYF
v_call: TRBV4-1
clone_size: few
d_call: TRBD2
j_call: TRBJ2-7

cdr3_nt: TGTGCCAGCAGCTTAGTGGCAGGGCGCACAGATACGCAGTATTTT
cdr3_aa: CASSLVAGRTDTQYF
v_call: TRBV11-2
clone_size: .
d_call: .
j_call: TRBJ2-3

cdr3_nt: TGTGCCAGCAGCCAACGACAGGGCCCGTATGGCTACACCTTC
cdr3_aa: CASSQRQGPYGYTF
v_call: TRBV3-1/TRBV3-2
clone_size: .
d_call: TRBD1
j_call: TRBJ1-2

cdr3_nt: TGTGCCAGCTCAAGGACTAGCGGCCAAGAGACCCAGTACTTC
cdr3_aa: CASSRTSGQETQYF
v_call: TRBV18
clone_size: .
d_call: TRBD2
j_call: TRBJ2-5

cdr3_nt: TGTGCCTGGAGTGTGGGCAGCCCCTGGGATGGCTACACCTTC
cdr3_aa: CAWSVGSPWDGYTF
v_call: TRBV30
clone_size: once
d_call: .
j_call: TRBJ1-2

cdr3_nt: TGTGCCAGCAGCGTAGTCGGGACAGGCTTCTACAATGAGCAGTTCTTC
cdr3_aa: CASSVVGTGFYNEQFF
v_call: TRBV9
clone_size: .
d_call: TRBD1
j_call: TRBJ2-1

cdr3_nt: TGTGCCAGTACCGGGACAGGGTACTACGAGCAGTACTTC
cdr3_aa: CASTGTGYYEQYF
v_call: TRBV2
clone_size: few
d_call: TRBD1
j_call: TRBJ2-7

cdr3_nt: TGTGCCAGCAGTCCATACAGGGGGCCCACTGAAGCTTTCTTT
cdr3_aa: CASSPYRGPTEAFF
v_call: TRBV2
clone_size: few
d_call: TRBD1
j_call: TRBJ1-1

cdr3_nt: TGTGCCAGCACCCTGGACCAGGGGGCAGGAGAGACCCAGTACTTC
cdr3_aa: CASTLDQGAGETQYF
v_call: TRBV2
clone_size: .
d_call: TRBD1
j_call: TRBJ2-5

cdr3_nt: TGTGCCAGTAGTACCCCGGGACAGGGGGAGCTGAACACTGAAGCTTTCTTT
cdr3_aa: CASSTPGQGELNTEAFF
v_call: TRBV19
clone_size: .
d_call: TRBD1
j_call: TRBJ1-1

cdr3_nt: TGTGCCAGCAGCTTAGTGGGGGCTTTCAATGAGCAGTTCTTC
cdr3_aa: CASSLVGAFNEQFF
v_call: TRBV11-3
clone_size: .
d_call: .
j_call: TRBJ2-1

cdr3_nt: TGTGCCACCGGGGGAGGGACCCTCAATGAGCAGTTCTTC
cdr3_aa: CATGGGTLNEQFF
v_call: TRBV24-1
clone_size: .
d_call: TRBD2
j_call: TRBJ2-1

cdr3_nt: TGCGCCAGCAGCTCTAACGGTGTGGATCAGCCCCAGCATTTT
cdr3_aa: CASSSNGVDQPQHF
v_call: TRBV5-1
clone_size: few
d_call: .
j_call: TRBJ1-5

cdr3_nt: TGTGCCAGTAGTCTGGGGCTAGCGGGGGGGGTTGATACGCAGTATTTT
cdr3_aa: CASSLGLAGGVDTQYF
v_call: TRBV19
clone_size: .
d_call: TRBD2
j_call: TRBJ2-3

cdr3_nt: TGTGCCAGTAGCGTGACTAGCGGGAGCCCAAACACCGGGGAGCTGTTTTTT
cdr3_aa: CASSVTSGSPNTGELFF
v_call: TRBV19
clone_size: .
d_call: TRBD2
j_call: TRBJ2-2

cdr3_nt: TGCGCCAGCAGCTTAGGCCAGGGTCTCTACAATGAGCAGTTCTTC
cdr3_aa: CASSLGQGLYNEQFF
v_call: TRBV5-1
clone_size: .
d_call: .
j_call: TRBJ2-1

cdr3_nt: TGTGCCAGCAGGAGATCCTCCTACAGGCCCTCTGGGGCCAACGTCCTGACTTTC
cdr3_aa: CASRRSSYRPSGANVLTF
v_call: TRBV2
clone_size: .
d_call: .
j_call: TRBJ2-6

cdr3_nt: TGTGCCAACTACATCCAGCGAATGGGCACAGATACGCAGTATTTT
cdr3_aa: CANYIQRMGTDTQYF
v_call: TRBV6-5
clone_size: .
d_call: .
j_call: TRBJ2-3

cdr3_nt: TGTGCCATCAGTGAGTCCCTAGCGGGATCCATTCAAGAGACCCAGTACTTC
cdr3_aa: CAISESLAGSIQETQYF
v_call: TRBV10-3
clone_size: once
d_call: TRBD2
j_call: TRBJ2-5

cdr3_nt: TGTGCCAGCAGCCGGGCCCCGCAGGGCCAAAACATTCAGTACTTC
cdr3_aa: CASSRAPQGQNIQYF
v_call: TRBV6-2/TRBV6-3
clone_size: .
d_call: .
j_call: TRBJ2-4

cdr3_nt: TGCAGTGCTAGTAATTTGCGGGAGAGCTCCTACGAGCAGTACTTC
cdr3_aa: CSASNLRESSYEQYF
v_call: TRBV20-1
clone_size: .
d_call: TRBD2
j_call: TRBJ2-7

cdr3_nt: TGTGCCAGTAGTCCTCGGGACATCCGAGGGACTGAAGCTTTCTTT
cdr3_aa: CASSPRDIRGTEAFF
v_call: TRBV19
clone_size: .
d_call: .
j_call: TRBJ1-1

cdr3_nt: TGTGCCAGCACCCACGCGGGGGGAAACACCGGGGAGCTGTTTTTT
cdr3_aa: CASTHAGGNTGELFF
v_call: TRBV7-2
clone_size: .
d_call: TRBD2
j_call: TRBJ2-2

cdr3_nt: TGTGCCAGCAGGACCGGGACTCAATATGGCTACACCTTC
cdr3_aa: CASRTGTQYGYTF
v_call: TRBV27
clone_size: .
d_call: .
j_call: TRBJ1-2

cdr3_nt: TGTGCCACCAGCAGAGGTTCCACACGAAACTATGGCTACACCTTC
cdr3_aa: CATSRGSTRNYGYTF
v_call: TRBV15
clone_size: many
d_call: .
j_call: TRBJ1-2

cdr3_nt: TGTGCCTGGAGTGTATCGGGACAGAGGAGTGGCTACACCTTC
cdr3_aa: CAWSVSGQRSGYTF
v_call: TRBV30
clone_size: .
d_call: TRBD1
j_call: TRBJ1-2

cdr3_nt: TGTGCCAGCAGCTTCCCACAACCGTCTGGAAACACCATATATTTT
cdr3_aa: CASSFPQPSGNTIYF
v_call: TRBV5-4
clone_size: .
d_call: .
j_call: TRBJ1-3

cdr3_nt: TGTGCCAGCAGTTTCGGTGGGCGAGAGACCCAGTACTTC
cdr3_aa: CASSFGGRETQYF
v_call: TRBV28
clone_size: .
d_call: .
j_call: TRBJ2-5

cdr3_nt: TGTGCCACCAAGCAGGGGGCTAGAGAGACCCAGTACTTC
cdr3_aa: CATKQGARETQYF
v_call: TRBV25-1
clone_size: .
d_call: TRBD1
j_call: TRBJ2-5

cdr3_nt: TGTGCCAGCAGTTACTCGGACAGCAGACAAGGCTACACCTTC
cdr3_aa: CASSYSDSRQGYTF
v_call: TRBV6-2/TRBV6-3
clone_size: .
d_call: .
j_call: TRBJ1-2

cdr3_nt: TGTGCCAGCAGCCAAGATACAGCAGTATTCTCCTATGGCTACACCTTC
cdr3_aa: CASSQDTAVFSYGYTF
v_call: TRBV3-1/TRBV3-2
clone_size: .
d_call: .
j_call: TRBJ1-2

cdr3_nt: TGTGCCAGCAGCCCCCATGAGAGGTCTGAGGGATCCTACAATGAGCAGTTCTTC
cdr3_aa: CASSPHERSEGSYNEQFF
v_call: TRBV4-2
clone_size: few
d_call: .
j_call: TRBJ2-1

cdr3_nt: TGTGCCAGTTCGACGTGGAGGGGTTCCCACACTGAAGCTTTCTTT
cdr3_aa: CASSTWRGSHTEAFF
v_call: TRBV28
clone_size: .
d_call: .
j_call: TRBJ1-1

cdr3_nt: TGTGCCAGCAGTTACACCGGACAGGGGACCACCGGGGAGCTGTTTTTT
cdr3_aa: CASSYTGQGTTGELFF
v_call: TRBV3-1/TRBV3-2
clone_size: .
d_call: TRBD1
j_call: TRBJ2-2

cdr3_nt: TGTGCCAGCAGCCTCTACTGGACTCTGAACACTGAAGCTTTCTTT
cdr3_aa: CASSLYWTLNTEAFF
v_call: TRBV7-2
clone_size: .
d_call: .
j_call: TRBJ1-1

cdr3_nt: TGTGCCAGCTCACCACTGCGGAACAATGAGCAGTTCTTC
cdr3_aa: CASSPLRNNEQFF
v_call: TRBV18
clone_size: .
d_call: .
j_call: TRBJ2-1

cdr3_nt: TGTGCCAGCAGCCAAGAGTGGTGGAGTGGGGCCAACGTCCTGACTTTC
cdr3_aa: CASSQEWWSGANVLTF
v_call: TRBV14
clone_size: few
d_call: .
j_call: TRBJ2-6